These 14 T cell receptor beta chains were all obtained from the same sample, sequenced in a study of T cell repertoires in cytomegalovirus infection. Via MiXCR, TCRdb re-called the reads, giving one row per CDR3 protein. The sample yields some 170,000 distinct CDR3 sequences, 17% seen once. The sample comprised CD8+ T cells from PBMCs. These receptors were taken from a human donor in good health (CMV status not recorded). Some clones in this sample may be carry-over from other donors' samples.

This chain uses TRBV12-3 or TRBV12-4 with TRBJ1-2; D gene unclear. Trimming removed 7 bases at V and 4 bases at J, with 16 bases between. The CDR3 length is 14 residues. The CDR3 is CASTNGLGTYGYTF. The CDR3, as DNA: TGTGCCAGCACCAACGGTCTCGGTACCTATGGCTACACCTTC.

This clonotype appeared a few times. This chain joins TRBV20-1 and TRBJ1-5, with 7 bases matching TRBD1. Germline-derived CDR1 and CDR2 are DFQATT and SNEGSKA (reference sequence). V lost 0 bases, J lost 7 bases, and 9 bases stayed unmatched. This CDR3 has 15 residues. CDR3 nucleotide sequence: TGCAGTGCTAGAGATCGACAGGGTGAAGGGCAGCCCCAGCATTTT. Protein sequence: CSARDRQGEGQPQHF.

This clonotype came up a few times. The chain employs TRBV2 and TRBJ2-5, with D perhaps TRBD2 (5 bases). V dropped 8 bases and J dropped 2 bases, with 15 bases sitting between them. The CDR3 consists of 14 residues. Germline loops: CDR1 SNHLY, CDR2 FYNNEI. The CDR3 region has the DNA TGTGCCAGCCAGCCCGGGAAAGCACAAGAGACCCAGTACTTC. Translation gives CASQPGKAQETQYF.

The rearrangement uses TRBV7-2 and TRBJ2-1; TRBD2 agrees at 8 bases. Germline assignment: CDR1 SGHTA and CDR2 FQGNSA. The CDR3 runs 18 residues. With 5 bases clipped from V and 1 base from J, the junction kept 13 bases outside the gene matches. CDR3 residues: CASSIPGTSFGSYNEQFF. Here the CDR3 DNA reads TGTGCCAGCAGCATTCCAGGGACTAGTTTTGGGTCCTACAATGAGCAGTTCTTC. The whole variable domain, remainder taken from reference TRBV7-2 and TRBJ2-1, is GAGVSQSPSNKVTEKGKDVELRCDPISGHTALYWYRQSLGQGLEFLIYFQGNSAPDKSGLPSDRFSAERTGGSVSTLTIQRTQQEDSAVYLCASSIPGTSFGSYNEQFFGPGTRLTVL.

This clonotype was observed once. The rearrangement joins TRBV3-1 to TRBJ2-1; D possibly corresponds to TRBD2 (7 bases). V dropped 4 bases and J dropped 8 bases, with 12 bases sitting between them. The germline CDR1 and CDR2 sequences are LGHDT and YNNKEL (reference sequence). CDR3 length: 13 amino acids. The CDR3 region is CASSPPGGDEQFF. The CDR3 bases are TGTGCCAGCAGCCCCCCGGGGGGCGATGAGCAGTTCTTC.

The chain couples TRBV7-9 to TRBJ2-7, with D hard to call. The ends were cut back, 0 bases at V and 0 bases at J, with 21 bases in the middle. Germline values: CDR1 SEHNR, CDR2 FQNEAQ (reference sequence). This CDR3 comprises 19 residues. As DNA, the CDR3 is TGTGCCAGCAGCTTAGCTAGCTCCCTAGGACCGCTGAGCTCCTACGAGCAGTACTTC. Translation gives CASSLASSLGPLSSYEQYF.

The CDR3 DNA reads TGTGCCAGCAGTTTTTGGGCTAGCGGGGATCATTTCTTC. Translated, it gives CASSFWASGDHFF. The V call is TRBV27, the J call TRBJ2-1; 9 bases line up with TRBD2. Germline V gene sequence: CDR1 MNHEY, CDR2 SMNVEV (reference sequence). The CDR3 spans 13 residues. V shed 3 bases, J shed 16 bases, and the junction held 10 bases outside the gene matches.

V is TRBV12-3 or TRBV12-4 and J is TRBJ1-1, with D maybe TRBD1 (5 bases). CDR3 length: 12 residues. The V gene lost 4 bases and the J gene lost 10 bases, with 13 bases spanning the gap. The CDR3 DNA follows: TGTGCCAGCAGTTGGGGCAGTTCAGGAGCTTTCTTT. Translating gives CASSWGSSGAFF.

This rearrangement joins TRBV28 to TRBJ2-1; D not resolved. Germline CDR1 is MDHEN and CDR2 is SYDVKM. The CDR3 sequence is 16 residues long. Trimming shortened V by 3 bases and J by 3 bases, and 15 bases separated the two germline ends. In DNA form, the CDR3 reads TGTGCCAGCAGTTTCGTTAGAGACGGCTTCTACAATGAGCAGTTCTTC. It is translated as CASSFVRDGFYNEQFF.

This clonotype has only a few counts. This chain links TRBV7-9 with TRBJ2-7; D perhaps matches TRBD1 (6 bases). The length of the CDR3 is 15 residues. The germline CDR1 and CDR2 sequences are SEHNR and FQNEAQ (reference sequence). The ends were cut back, 5 bases at V and 3 bases at J, with 17 bases in the middle. The CDR3, as DNA: TGTGCCAGCAGCCAAACATTAGACAGGAACTACGAGCAGTACTTC. This translates into CASSQTLDRNYEQYF.

The V gene is TRBV6-6, the J gene TRBJ1-2, with 8 bases that match TRBD1. Per germline, CDR1 MNHNY and CDR2 SVGAGI (reference sequence). CDR3 length equals 14 residues. With V trimmed by 8 bases and J by 0 bases, 5 bases remained unmatched. CDR3 bases: TGTGCCAGCTTAGACAGGGGTCCTAACTATGGCTACACCTTC. It yields the protein CASLDRGPNYGYTF.

This clonotype was seen a few times. This chain connects TRBV9 to TRBJ2-3, with D maybe TRBD1 (6 bases). V was clipped by 5 bases and J by 2 bases, with 21 bases between them. The germline CDR1 and CDR2 sequences are SGDLS and YYNGEE. This CDR3 is built from 17 residues. The DNA for the CDR3 is TGTGCCAGCAGTCATGGAGCCCGGGACAAAAACACAGATACGCAGTATTTT. Translation: CASSHGARDKNTDTQYF.

The sample holds many counts of this clonotype. The chain links TRBV7-9 to TRBJ2-1; TRBD2 matches 15 bases. Trimming took 2 bases from V and 3 from J; bases not matched to a gene: 2. The germline CDR1 and CDR2 sequences are SEHNR and FQNEAQ (reference sequence). This CDR3 is built from 17 residues. DNA for the CDR3: TGTGCCAGCAGCTTACCGGGACTAGCGGGGGGCTACAATGAGCAGTTCTTC. Its translation is CASSLPGLAGGYNEQFF.

This clonotype has a handful of counts. The chain has TRBV7-2 and TRBJ2-7; no firm D call. The germline V gene has CDR1 SGHTA and CDR2 FQGNSA. CDR3 length: 17 amino acids. V lost 5 bases, J lost 3 bases, and 23 bases lay in between. The CDR3: CASSNSPPGRMDYEQYF. DNA of the CDR3: TGTGCCAGCAGCAACAGCCCGCCGGGTCGAATGGACTACGAGCAGTACTTC.